The 27 T cell receptor beta chains below all came from one sample that was sequenced in a study of blood T cell repertoires in COVID-19. TCRdb's copy holds only in-frame clones and misses some; the assay was immunoSEQ multiplex PCR. The data contain 150,000 to 200,000 clones, 88% of them singletons. The sequencing input was PBMCs or T cells enriched from blood (not recorded which). The receptors originated from a young woman who had recovered from COVID-19.

V gene TRBV4-2 combines with J gene TRBJ1-2; possible D gene TRBD1, 6 bases. V lost 0 bases to trimming and J lost 4 bases, with 15 bases between them. Germline CDR1 is LGHNA and CDR2 is YNFKEQ. The CDR3 runs 16 residues. The CDR3: CASSQEGGGSVYGYTF. Here the CDR3 DNA reads TGTGCCAGCAGCCAAGAAGGTGGGGGCTCTGTCTATGGCTACACCTTC.

This rearrangement joins TRBV6-5 to TRBJ1-2; TRBD1 matches 9 bases. The CDR3 loop spans 14 amino acids. Germline loops: CDR1 MNHEY, CDR2 SVGAGI. The ends lost 4 bases at V and 9 bases at J; junction bases unmatched: 9. The CDR3: CASSLRDRAGSYTF. The CDR3 region has the DNA TGTGCCAGCAGTTTGAGGGACAGGGCGGGAAGCTACACCTTC.

This clone was recorded only once. Other DNA sequences in this specimen translate into the identical CDR3. The chain uses TRBV28 and TRBJ2-7, with D unresolved. V dropped 4 bases and J dropped 2 bases, with 3 bases sitting between them. Germline V CDR1 and CDR2: MDHEN, SYDVKM. The CDR3 spans 11 residues. The CDR3 is CASSSTYEQYF. Here the CDR3 DNA reads TGTGCCAGCAGTTCCACCTACGAGCAGTACTTC. Based on the CDR3 plus reference TRBV28 and TRBJ2-7, the full variable domain is DVKVTQSSRYLVKRTGEKVFLECVQDMDHENMFWYRQDPGLGLRLIYFSYDVKMKEKGDIPEGYSVSREKKERFSLILESASTNQTSMYLCASSSTYEQYFGPGTRLTVT.

The chain has TRBV15 and TRBJ2-1, with 7 positions matching TRBD2. The CDR3 is made up of 16 amino acids. CDR1 is LNHNV and CDR2 is YYDKDF in the germline V gene (reference sequence). V lost 0 bases, J lost 2 bases, and 4 bases stayed unmatched. The CDR3 here is CATSRDVGGAYNEQFF. The CDR3 region has the DNA TGTGCCACCAGCAGAGATGTGGGAGGGGCCTACAATGAGCAGTTCTTC.

The CDR3 DNA follows: TGTGCCAGCAGTTTGTGGGTCTCCGGGTACAATGAGCAGTTCTTC. Protein: CASSLWVSGYNEQFF. The chain has TRBV28 and TRBJ2-1; unclear D gene. V gave up 3 bases and J gave up 4 bases, with 13 bases separating them. The V gene's germline CDR1 is MDHEN and CDR2 SYDVKM. This CDR3 is built from 15 residues.

The V and J genes are TRBV28 and TRBJ1-5, with D possibly TRBD1 on 6 matching bases. Trimming pared 8 bases from V and 5 bases from J, leaving 16 bases between. Germline V CDR1 and CDR2: MDHEN, SYDVKM. The CDR3 has 14 residues. The CDR3 region has the DNA TGTGCCAGCCAAATAGACAGGTTGTATCAGCCCCAGCATTTT. This translates into CASQIDRLYQPQHF.

This chain uses TRBV18 with TRBJ1-2, with 7 bases identical to TRBD1. V lost 5 bases, J lost 8 bases, and 8 bases stayed unmatched. In germline, CDR1 is KGHSH, CDR2 LQKENI. The CDR3 is made up of 13 amino acids. Written as DNA, the CDR3 is TGTGCCAGCTCAACAACAGGGGTTGAAGGCTACACCTTC. Amino acids: CASSTTGVEGYTF.

The V and J genes are TRBV5-1 and TRBJ1-2; D gene unclear. The CDR3 contains 14 residues. Per germline, CDR1 SGHRS and CDR2 YFSETQ. V was trimmed by 0 bases and J by 8 bases, leaving 14 bases between them. CDR3: CASSLATGVDGYTF. The CDR3 DNA reads TGCGCCAGCAGCTTGGCAACCGGGGTGGACGGCTACACCTTC.

This clone was seen just once. The rearrangement uses TRBV6-5 and TRBJ1-2; D gene unclear. V lost 5 bases and J lost 1, with 8 bases in between. The CDR3 is made up of 13 amino acids. Looked up from germline, CDR1 is MNHEY and CDR2 is SVGAGI. The CDR3 DNA follows: TGTGCCAGCAGTCAACGTAGTAACTATGGCTACACCTTC. Amino acid sequence: CASSQRSNYGYTF.

The V call is TRBV7-3, the J call TRBJ2-3; 10 positions match TRBD2. The V gene's germline CDR1 is SGHTA and CDR2 FQGTGA. The J segment lost 3 bases and the V segment lost 4 bases, leaving 1 base of the junction unmatched. There are 14 residues in the CDR3. The CDR3 DNA sequence: TGTGCCAGCAGCTCGGGACTAGCGACAGATACGCAGTATTTT. Translated: CASSSGLATDTQYF.

The rearrangement joins TRBV4-2 to TRBJ1-2; no clear D gene. The CDR3 has 14 amino acids. Trimming pared 1 base from V and 0 bases from J, leaving 6 bases between. Germline CDR1 reads LGHNA; CDR2 reads YNFKEQ. Here the CDR3 reads CASSQATTNYGYTF. The CDR3 region has the DNA TGTGCCAGCAGCCAAGCCACAACTAACTATGGCTACACCTTC.

The chain couples TRBV28 to TRBJ2-1; 7 nucleotides match TRBD2. Germline CDR1 is MDHEN and CDR2 is SYDVKM. After removal of 5 bases from V and 7 bases from J, the junction contained 5 bases not matched to a gene. The CDR3 loop spans 13 amino acids. The CDR3 loop reads CASSLQGGNEQFF. CDR3 bases: TGTGCCAGCAGTCTCCAGGGAGGGAATGAGCAGTTCTTC.

On this clone: One end of the junction fails to match germline, which may point to a read error. As DNA, the CDR3 is TGTGCCAGCAGCTTTCGGGAACCGACGTTT. This codes for CASSFREPTF. V is TRBV7-9 and J is TRBJ2-3, with a weak D call TRBD2 (5 bases). CDR3 length equals 10 residues. Per the germline V gene, CDR1 is SEHNR and CDR2 is FQNEAQ (reference sequence). The whole variable domain, remainder taken from reference TRBV7-9 and TRBJ2-3, is DTGVSQNPRHKITKRGQNVTFRCDPISEHNRLYWYRQTLGQGPEFLTYFQNEAQLEKSRLLSDRFSAERPKGSFSTLEIQRTEQGDSAMYLCASSFREPTFGPGTRLTVL.

For the CDR3, the DNA is TGTGCCAGCAGCTTCGCTAGTCATAATTCACCCCTCCACTTT. It translates to CASSFASHNSPLHF. The V call is TRBV13, the J call TRBJ1-6; D gene ambiguous. This CDR3 region has 14 residues. CDR1 and CDR2 from the germline V gene are PRHDT and FYEKMQ (reference sequence). The V end lost 3 bases, the J end lost 5 bases, and 8 bases lay between the germline ends.

The chain uses TRBV11-2 and TRBJ2-7, with 7 positions matching TRBD1. There are 15 residues in the CDR3. Trimming cost V 8 bases and J 2 bases; bases outside gene matches: 12. Germline V gives CDR1 SGHAT, CDR2 FQNNGV. CDR3 sequence reads: CASASGPGGTYEQYF. Written as DNA, the CDR3 is TGTGCCAGCGCCTCTGGCCCAGGGGGAACCTACGAGCAGTACTTC. The variable domain in full, completed from reference TRBV11-2 and TRBJ2-7, reads EAGVAQSPRYKIIEKRQSVAFWCNPISGHATLYWYQQILGQGPKLLIQFQNNGVVDDSQLPKDRFSAERLKGVDSTLKIQPAKLEDSAVYLCASASGPGGTYEQYFGPGTRLTVT.

The chain employs TRBV5-1 and TRBJ1-6; no definite D call. V was clipped by 1 base and J by 7 bases, with 9 bases between them. The CDR3 is made up of 14 amino acids. Germline V lookup: CDR1 SGHRS, CDR2 YFSETQ. Here the CDR3 DNA reads TGCGCCAGCAGCTTGACAATGTTGAATTCACCCCTCCACTTT. The encoded protein is CASSLTMLNSPLHF.

This clone is a singleton in its sample. The chain combines TRBV6-5 with TRBJ1-6; 8 positions match TRBD1. Germline CDR1 and CDR2: MNHEY and SVGAGI. The CDR3 length is 13 residues. Trimming took 5 bases from V and 7 from J; bases not matched to a gene: 1. The CDR3 region is CASSTGGNSPLHF. CDR3 sequence (DNA): TGTGCCAGCAGTACAGGGGGGAATTCACCCCTCCACTTT.

The rearrangement joins TRBV5-1 to TRBJ2-2, with D tentatively TRBD2 (6 bases). Trimming took 0 bases from V and 6 from J, leaving 9 bases between them. Per germline, CDR1 SGHRS and CDR2 YFSETQ. This CDR3 spans 14 amino acids. The CDR3 here is CASSLGSGAGELFF. CDR3 bases: TGCGCCAGCAGCTTGGGGTCGGGAGCCGGGGAGCTGTTTTTT. The whole variable domain, filled in from reference TRBV5-1 and TRBJ2-2, reads KAGVTQTPRYLIKTRGQQVTLSCSPISGHRSVSWYQQTPGQGLQFLFEYFSETQRNKGNFPGRFSGRQFSNSRSEMNVSTLELGDSALYLCASSLGSGAGELFFGEGSRLTVL.

CDR3 residues: CASSTRLGLAGVSNEQFF. The CDR3 DNA sequence: TGTGCCAGCAGCACGCGACTTGGCTTAGCGGGAGTCTCCAATGAGCAGTTCTTC. V usage is TRBV13 and J usage is TRBJ2-1; 9 nucleotides align to TRBD2. V dropped 5 bases and J dropped 6; count of bases not matched to a gene: 17. This CDR3 is built from 18 residues. Germline values: CDR1 PRHDT, CDR2 FYEKMQ (reference sequence).

J is TRBJ2-2 and V is TRBV10-1; possibly TRBD1 for D (5 bases). CDR1 is WNHNN and CDR2 is SYGVQD in the germline V gene (reference sequence). This CDR3 region has 17 residues. V shed 0 bases and J shed 3 bases, with 14 bases lying between them. Here the CDR3 reads CASSESGRGRYTGELFF. CDR3 nucleotides: TGCGCCAGCAGTGAGTCAGGAAGGGGCAGGTACACCGGGGAGCTGTTTTTT.

This chain links TRBV2 with TRBJ2-1; no clear D gene. V lost 5 bases to trimming and J lost 4 bases, with 12 bases between them. CDR1 and CDR2 (germline): SNHLY, FYNNEI. This CDR3 contains 14 residues. The CDR3: CASSHPGLYNEQFF. DNA for the CDR3: TGTGCCAGCAGTCATCCGGGTCTATACAATGAGCAGTTCTTC.

The genes are TRBV7-9 and TRBJ1-2; possible D gene TRBD1, 5 bases. This CDR3 comprises 15 residues. Trimming removed 3 bases at V and 4 bases at J, with 15 bases between. In germline, CDR1 is SEHNR, CDR2 FQNEAQ (reference sequence). The CDR3, as DNA: TGTGCCAGCAGCTTGTGGGGGGAAGGGGTCTATGGCTACACCTTC. Translating it yields CASSLWGEGVYGYTF.

The table lists this clone with a few counts. The rearrangement joins TRBV19 to TRBJ2-1, with D perhaps TRBD2 (6 bases). V shed 3 bases and J shed 6 bases, with 12 bases lying between them. The CDR3 has 14 amino acids. Germline CDR1 and CDR2: LNHDA and SQIVND (reference sequence). The CDR3 DNA sequence: TGTGCCAGTAGTATGTACGGGAGCGGCAATGAGCAGTTCTTC. Amino acid sequence: CASSMYGSGNEQFF.

The chain uses TRBV18 and TRBJ1-3; maybe TRBD1 (6 bases). V lost 5 bases, J lost 4 bases, and 15 bases lay in between. The V gene's germline CDR1 is KGHSH and CDR2 LQKENI. The CDR3 is 15 residues long. The CDR3 here is CASSTTTGRGNTIYF. The CDR3, as DNA: TGTGCCAGCTCAACTACCACAGGGCGCGGAAACACCATATATTTT.

This clone came up a few times. The chain combines TRBV4-1 with TRBJ2-1, with a weak D call TRBD2 (6 bases). V shed 0 bases and J shed 6 bases, with 15 bases lying between them. The germline V gene has CDR1 MGHRA and CDR2 YSYEKL. There are 16 residues in the CDR3. CDR3 protein: CASSQDPEGRGNEQFF. CDR3 DNA: TGCGCCAGCAGCCAAGACCCGGAGGGCCGAGGCAATGAGCAGTTCTTC.

The chain couples TRBV27 to TRBJ2-3; the D gene is possibly TRBD2 (5 bases). This CDR3 region has 16 residues. V was cut by 6 bases and J by 6 bases, with 22 bases left in between. The germline V gene encodes CDR1 MNHEY and CDR2 SMNVEV (reference sequence). CDR3 in amino acids: CASRLRSGVLGDTQYF. The CDR3 DNA is TGTGCCAGCAGGCTCCGTTCCGGGGTCCTTGGCGATACGCAGTATTTT.

This chain uses TRBV18 with TRBJ1-5; 7 nucleotides align to TRBD1. Germline-derived CDR1 and CDR2 are KGHSH and LQKENI. CDR3 length equals 15 residues. J gave up 0 bases and V 3 bases, and 2 bases lay outside the gene matches. The CDR3 here is CASSPGQNSNQPQHF. Here the CDR3 DNA reads TGTGCCAGCTCACCGGGACAGAATAGCAATCAGCCCCAGCATTTT.